The entry that follows covers one T cell receptor (beta chain) sequence. This receptor's antigen is unknown. The sample holds no much larger clone one base away, and base qualities are not on file. The germline V gene gives CDR1 as SNHLY and CDR2 as FYNNEI. V sheds 6 bases and J sheds 4 bases, leaving 9 bases between their ends. From the cysteine up to the phenylalanine, the CDR3 has a length of 12 residues. Only CDR3 DNA is held: 36 bases, read in frame from base 1. These data come from a study of CD8+ T cells in alopecia areata (dated by TCRdb to 2016 to 2018). Regarding the research as a whole: The treated patients, all with moderate-to-severe alopecia areata, were enrolled in an open-label pilot trial of oral tofacitinib given at 5 to 10 mg twice daily. Tofacitinib was administered for 6 to 18 months, and 6 months of follow-up off drug were then conducted to assess delayed response and recurrence. Scalp clonality was compared among normal scalp (n=4), patchy alopecia areata scalp (n=8), and alopecia totalis/universalis scalp (n=8). High-throughput TCRbeta sequencing was used to examine T cell clonal expansion in alopecia areata in both the C3H/HeJ mouse model and human patients. Scalp tissue and sorted CD4+ and CD8+ peripheral blood T cells from patchy and totalis/universalis alopecia areata patients and from healthy controls were covered by human TCRbeta sequencing. Amplification of TCRbeta CDR3 regions was done by immunoSEQ multiplex PCR using 35 Vbeta forward primers and 13 Jbeta reverse primers. RNA was extracted with the PAXgene miRNA kit for fixed scalp, the miRNeasy kit for PBMCs, and the RNeasy kit for mouse skin. Biopsies were taken from tofacitinib-treated patients at baseline and at 4 and 24 weeks of treatment, and a later scalp biopsy was taken in several of the tofacitinib-treated patients. The study at large found these results: Shared TCR sequences between patients were less evident than in mice, which may be partly attributable to HLA diversity in the patient population. Scalp TCR repertoire analysis is complicated because resident alphabeta T cells in normal human skin are also sequenced, whereas mouse skin is dominated by gammadelta T cells. Lesional scalp, especially in alopecia totalis/universalis, showed higher clonality and more expanded CD8+ clones than normal scalp, suggesting antigenic drive.

The protocol used for the library was the immunoSEQ multiplex PCR assay. RNA was extracted from all samples and reverse transcribed into cDNA, which served as template for TCR sequencing. First-strand cDNA was synthesized with SuperScript III using a 2:1 mix of oligo-dT and random hexamers. A synthetic immune receptor repertoire was used to gauge amplification bias, and whatever bias remained was removed computationally. In the paper's pipeline: Raw reads were preprocessed to remove errors, and CDR3 was defined according to IMGT conventions as the region from the conserved cysteine to phenylalanine. Clonality was calculated as 1 minus Shannon entropy normalized by log2 of the number of productive unique TCRs. CD4 or CD8 identity of scalp clones was inferred by cross-referencing scalp TCRbeta sequences with sorted blood CD4 and CD8 repertoires. TCRdb re-hosts the immuneACCESS table, in-frame sequences only. Its copies lack some clones; in the studies checked, an unresolved V gene accounts for under half of them, and the cause for the rest is not known. That table is the source of V, J and clone size, and D and trimming were worked out from the DNA. In this sample the table shows some 170,000 clones, about 67% of which occur a single time. The biggest ten clones account for about an eighth of the sample.

The time point label for this specimen denotes: baseline before oral tofacitinib. Peripheral blood and lesional scalp punch biopsies were obtained from patients with alopecia areata. PBMCs were separated by density centrifugation and stained for CD3, CD4 and CD8, after which CD4+ and CD8+ T cells were sorted on a FACSAria. This clonotype originated in a human donor with alopecia areata. The V gene is TRBV2 and the J gene is TRBJ1-2; the D gene lacks a confident call. The starting material was CD8+ T cells sorted from blood, obtained at week 0. The nucleotide sequence reads TGTGCCAGCAGGCACGGGATCTATGGCTACACCTTC. Translated, it reads CASRHGIYGYTF.